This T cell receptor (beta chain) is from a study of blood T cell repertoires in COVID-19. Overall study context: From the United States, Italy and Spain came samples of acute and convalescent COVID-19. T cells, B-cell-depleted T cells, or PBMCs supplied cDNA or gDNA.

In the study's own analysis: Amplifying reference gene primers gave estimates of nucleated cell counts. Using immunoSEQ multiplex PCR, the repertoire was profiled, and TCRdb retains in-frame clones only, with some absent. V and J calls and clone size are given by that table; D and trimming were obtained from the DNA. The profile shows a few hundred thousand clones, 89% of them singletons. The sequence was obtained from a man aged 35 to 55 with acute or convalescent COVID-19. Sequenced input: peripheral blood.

CDR3 region: CASSLVGQGFAKNIQYF. CDR3 DNA sequence: TGCGCCAGCAGCTTGGTCGGGCAGGGGTTCGCCAAAAACATTCAGTACTTC. The chain links TRBV5-1 to TRBJ2-4, with TRBD1 as a possible D gene (6 bases). Germline values: CDR1 SGHRS, CDR2 YFSETQ. V lost 0 bases, J lost 1 base, and 14 bases lay in between. CDR3 length equals 17 residues.